This TCR beta chain was profiled in a study of cytomegalovirus exposure and HLA in healthy donors. PCR amplification relied on 60 Vbeta primers (plus 13 Jbeta primers). Measured with immunoSEQ multiplex PCR; TCRdb has only the in-frame clones, and not every one. The table lists 87,000 or so clones, 7.6% of them singletons. Study-wide findings and caveats: Judged likely to be a sequencing artifact was a cluster of highly shared sequence variants. In vitro testing confirmed a few CMV-associated chains as specific for CMV antigens. HLA-A and HLA-B allele assignments for most subjects were reportedly predicted accurately using TCR beta sequences. Several V segments, TRBV6-2 and TRBV6-3 among them, could not be told apart and were dropped.

Per germline, CDR1 LGHNT and CDR2 FRNRAP. The CDR3 is 12 residues long. Trimming shortened V by 1 base and J by 8 bases, and 5 bases separated the two germline ends. This clone occurred a few times. What it recognizes is unknown. Sequenced input: PBMCs. This chain connects TRBV12-5 to TRBJ1-4; no firm D call. This TCR was recovered from a man aged 45-60 years in good health and CMV-seronegative. The CDR3 bases are TGTGCTAGTGGTTTGGACAGAGAAAAACTGTTTTTT. Translating gives CASGLDREKLFF.